Below, one TCR beta chain is given with its context. Its antigen is currently unknown. The data are from a study of radiotherapy plus CTLA-4 blockade in lung cancer. On the study more broadly: Objective responses were recorded in 15% to 20% of patients, with disease control recorded in about 33%.

The repertoire was sequenced with immunoSEQ multiplex PCR; TCRdb's copy has only in-frame clones and lacks some. Of tens of thousands of clones in the sample, about 83% were seen once. CDR3 length: 14 residues. The ends were cut back, 0 bases at V and 1 base at J, with 5 bases in the middle. Germline CDR1 reads SGDLS; CDR2 reads YYNGEE. Notes on the study in general: Clones derived from tumor TCRs expanded in blood after radiotherapy plus ipilimumab. Strongest reported response predictors: early blood clone changes and post-radiation interferon-beta.

Each patient with chemo-refractory metastatic non-small-cell lung cancer was treated with focal radiation plus CTLA-4 blockade using ipilimumab. The V and J genes are TRBV9 and TRBJ2-1; D gene uncertain. The TCR was taken from a human donor with non-small cell lung cancer who had stable disease on radiotherapy plus ipilimumab. The sequences come from peripheral blood, collected from a patient treated with radiotherapy plus ipilimumab. The CDR3 reads CASSVVPSYNEQFF. CDR3 bases: TGTGCCAGCAGCGTAGTACCATCCTACAATGAGCAGTTCTTC.